This TCR beta chain derives from a study of molecular identifiers for immune sequencing clone quantification. Of note for this clonotype: Possible read error: a much larger clone is one base away.

Germline values: CDR1 SNHLY, CDR2 FYNNEI. The CDR3 spans 14 residues. Generation of bulk TCR libraries relied on previously described methods and listed TCR primers. TCRdb processed the PCR reads anew with MiXCR; each CDR3 protein has one entry. The table lists approximately 550,000 distinct CDR3 sequences, roughly 25% of them singletons, with around 0.78% in the top ten. The J gene is TRBJ1-5, the V gene TRBV2, with 10 nucleotides matching TRBD1. Material for sequencing was naive CD8+ T cells from blood, with Jurkat cell RNA spiked in. Subset noted: FACS-sorted CD8+CD4-CCR7+CD45RA+ naive T cells. The clonotype originates from a human donor in good health. Some libraries in this study had Jurkat cell RNA spiked in. CDR3 coding DNA: TGTGCCAGCCGGGGGACAGGGGTCGTTCAGCCCCAGCGTTTT. Residues: CASRGTGVVQPQRF. The entire variable domain, with the rest obtained from reference TRBV2 and TRBJ1-5, is as follows: EPEVTQTPSHQVTQMGQEVILRCVPISNHLYFYWYRQILGQKVEFLVSFYNNEISEKSEIFDDQFSVERPDGSNFTLKIRSTKLEDSAMYFCASRGTGVVQPQRFGDGTRLSIL.